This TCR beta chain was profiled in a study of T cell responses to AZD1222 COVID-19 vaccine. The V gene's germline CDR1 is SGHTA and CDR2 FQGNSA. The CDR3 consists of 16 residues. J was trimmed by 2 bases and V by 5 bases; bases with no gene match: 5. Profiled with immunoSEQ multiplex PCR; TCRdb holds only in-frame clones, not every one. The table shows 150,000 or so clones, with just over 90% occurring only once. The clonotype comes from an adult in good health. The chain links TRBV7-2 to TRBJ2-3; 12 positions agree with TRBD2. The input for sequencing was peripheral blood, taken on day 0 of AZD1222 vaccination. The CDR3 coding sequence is TGTGCCAGCAGCCCCCGGACTAGCGGGAACACAGATACGCAGTATTTT. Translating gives CASSPRTSGNTDTQYF.